This T cell receptor (beta chain) was captured by sequencing in a study of cytomegalovirus exposure and HLA in healthy donors. Whole-study results and caveats: An apparent linkage of common viral pathogens to several of the most significant clusters emerged in a later analysis. For most subjects, TCR beta sequences were reported to predict HLA-A and HLA-B alleles with accuracy.

With respect to this clone: Antigen unknown.

The CDR3 contains 14 residues. The trim removed 2 bases at V and 6 bases at J, leaving 7 bases unmatched. Per the germline V gene, CDR1 is SGHRS and CDR2 is YFSETQ. PCR employed 60 Vbeta and 13 Jbeta primers. The repertoire was sequenced with immunoSEQ multiplex PCR; TCRdb's copy has only in-frame clones and lacks some. In the table there are about 110,000 clones, approximately 70% of which are singletons. Sequencing input: PBMCs. This chain joins TRBV5-1 and TRBJ1-2; 7 positions match TRBD1. This sequence originates from a woman in her twenties or thirties in good health and CMV-seronegative. CDR3 DNA: TGCGCCAGCAGCTTAACAGGGGAGACAAATGGCTACACCTTC. It translates to CASSLTGETNGYTF.